A single sample is the source of the 7 T cell receptor beta chains below, sequenced in a study of breast tumors, draining lymph nodes, adjacent tissues. Axillary draining lymph nodes of breast cancer patients supplied the node samples. TCRdb redid the calling of the multiplex PCR reads with MiXCR, one entry per CDR3 protein. The data hold 150,000 to 200,000 distinct CDR3 sequences, with approximately 30% observed a single time. Sequencing was carried out using axillary lymph node tissue. These receptor sequences come from a female donor with breast cancer. Some clones in this sample may be carry-over from other donors' samples.

This clonotype was seen only once. The V call is TRBV6-4, the J call TRBJ2-2; the D is unclear. V was trimmed by 9 bases and J by 8 bases, leaving 16 bases between them. The CDR3 loop spans 13 amino acids. From germline, CDR1 is MRHNA and CDR2 SNTAGT. For the CDR3, the DNA is TGTGCCAGTAGGAACCATAGCAGAGGGGAGCTGTTTTTT. This translates into CASRNHSRGELFF.

The chain couples TRBV4-2 to TRBJ1-5; D is ambiguous. This CDR3 spans 18 amino acids. V was cut by 1 base and J by 3 bases, with 19 bases left in between. Per germline, CDR1 LGHNA and CDR2 YNFKEQ. The CDR3 DNA follows: TGTGCCAGCAGCCAAGGGGTAGCGGGGTCTTTACTCAATCAGCCCCAGCATTTT. Protein: CASSQGVAGSLLNQPQHF.

V is TRBV6-4 and J is TRBJ2-1, with 8 positions matching TRBD1. Losses at the gene ends were 5 bases for V and 2 bases for J; bases not matched to a gene: 5. This CDR3 has 15 residues. Germline V gene data show CDR1 as MRHNA and CDR2 as SNTAGT. The CDR3 region has the DNA TGTGCCAGCAGTCGGGGACAGGCCACCTACAATGAGCAGTTCTTC. Translation: CASSRGQATYNEQFF.

This clonotype is termed medium-sized. This chain links TRBV14 with TRBJ2-2; 12 bases are shared with TRBD2. V lost 6 bases, J lost 3 bases, and 5 bases stayed unmatched. The CDR3 is 16 amino acids. Germline V gene sequence: CDR1 SGHDN, CDR2 FVKESK. The CDR3, as DNA: TGTGCCAGCAGTCAACTAGCGGGAGGATACACCGGGGAGCTGTTTTTT. It translates to CASSQLAGGYTGELFF. Complete variable domain (other parts from reference TRBV14 and TRBJ2-2): EAGVTQFPSHSVIEKGQTVTLRCDPISGHDNLYWYRRVMGKEIKFLLHFVKESKQDESGMPNNRFLAERTGGTYSTLKVQPAELEDSGVYFCASSQLAGGYTGELFFGEGSRLTVL.

This clonotype was seen ten or more times. The rearrangement uses TRBV7-2 and TRBJ2-7, with a possible D match to TRBD2 (5 bases). CDR1 SGHTA and CDR2 FQGNSA come from the germline V gene. Trimming cost V 5 bases and J 5 bases, with 16 bases left between them. This CDR3 has 14 amino acids. Written as DNA, the CDR3 is TGTGCCAGCAGCATCGGGCTAGCTGGCCACGAGCAGTACTTC. It specifies CASSIGLAGHEQYF. The entire variable domain, with the rest obtained from reference TRBV7-2 and TRBJ2-7, is as follows: GAGVSQSPSNKVTEKGKDVELRCDPISGHTALYWYRQSLGQGLEFLIYFQGNSAPDKSGLPSDRFSAERTGGSVSTLTIQRTQQEDSAVYLCASSIGLAGHEQYFGPGTRLTVT.

V is TRBV12-3 or TRBV12-4 and J is TRBJ2-2; the D gene is possibly TRBD1 (5 bases). V lost 5 bases and J 8 bases, leaving 12 bases between the germline ends. CDR3 size: 13 residues. This CDR3 is CASSPGFLGELFF. The CDR3 coding sequence is TGTGCCAGCAGTCCAGGGTTCCTAGGGGAGCTGTTTTTT.

This clonotype is deemed medium-sized. The genes are TRBV20-1 and TRBJ2-3, with 8 nucleotides matching TRBD2. Germline CDR1 is DFQATT and CDR2 is SNEGSKA (reference sequence). V lost 3 bases to trimming and J lost 2 bases; unmatched junction nucleotides: 1. CDR3 size: 13 residues. The CDR3: CSASSGNTDTQYF. CDR3 DNA: TGCAGTGCTAGTAGCGGGAACACAGATACGCAGTATTTT.